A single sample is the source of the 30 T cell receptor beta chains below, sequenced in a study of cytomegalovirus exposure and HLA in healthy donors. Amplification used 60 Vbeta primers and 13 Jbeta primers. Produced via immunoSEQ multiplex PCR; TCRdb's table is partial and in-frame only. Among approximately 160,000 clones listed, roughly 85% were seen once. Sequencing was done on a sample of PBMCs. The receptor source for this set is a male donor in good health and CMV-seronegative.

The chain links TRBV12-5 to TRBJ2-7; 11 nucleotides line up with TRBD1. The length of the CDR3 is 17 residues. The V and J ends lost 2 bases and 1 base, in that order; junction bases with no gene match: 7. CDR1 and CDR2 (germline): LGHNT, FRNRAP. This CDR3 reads CASGLTTGTGGSYEQYF. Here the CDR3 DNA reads TGTGCTAGTGGTTTGACGACCGGGACAGGGGGATCCTACGAGCAGTACTTC.

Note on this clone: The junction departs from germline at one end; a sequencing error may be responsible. The chain's CDR3 is CASSDRLNAGELFF. The CDR3 DNA sequence: TGTGCCAGCAGTGACAGGCTGAACGCCGGGGAGCTGTTTTTT. The V call is TRBV25-1, the J call TRBJ2-2; no clear D gene. Germline V gene data show CDR1 as MGHDK and CDR2 as SYGVNS. The CDR3 consists of 14 residues.

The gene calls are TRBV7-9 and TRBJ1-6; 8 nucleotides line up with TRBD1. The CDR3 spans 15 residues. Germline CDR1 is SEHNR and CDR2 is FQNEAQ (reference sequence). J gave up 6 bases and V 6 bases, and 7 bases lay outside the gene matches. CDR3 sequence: CASRQPGQVNSPLHF. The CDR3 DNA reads TGTGCCAGCAGACAGCCGGGACAGGTTAATTCACCCCTCCACTTT.

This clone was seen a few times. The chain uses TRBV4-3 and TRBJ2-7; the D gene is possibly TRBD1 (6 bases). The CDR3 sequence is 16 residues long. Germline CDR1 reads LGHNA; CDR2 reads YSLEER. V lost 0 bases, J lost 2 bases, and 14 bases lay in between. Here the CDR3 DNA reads TGCGCCAGCAGCCAAGATACCCCCGACAGGCCCTACGAGCAGTACTTC. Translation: CASSQDTPDRPYEQYF.

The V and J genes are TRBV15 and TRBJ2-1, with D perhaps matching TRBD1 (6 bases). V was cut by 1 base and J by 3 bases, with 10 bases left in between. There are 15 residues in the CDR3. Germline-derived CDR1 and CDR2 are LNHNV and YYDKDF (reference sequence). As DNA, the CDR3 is TGTGCCACCAGCAGAGGTCTGGACAGCTACAATGAGCAGTTCTTC. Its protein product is CATSRGLDSYNEQFF.

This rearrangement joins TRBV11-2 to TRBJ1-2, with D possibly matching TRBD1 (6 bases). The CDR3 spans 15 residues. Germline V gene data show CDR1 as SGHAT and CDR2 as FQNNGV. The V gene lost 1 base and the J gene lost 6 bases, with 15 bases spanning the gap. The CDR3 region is CASSLGDTQTDGYTF. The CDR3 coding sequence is TGTGCCAGCAGCTTAGGGGACACCCAGACGGATGGCTACACCTTC.

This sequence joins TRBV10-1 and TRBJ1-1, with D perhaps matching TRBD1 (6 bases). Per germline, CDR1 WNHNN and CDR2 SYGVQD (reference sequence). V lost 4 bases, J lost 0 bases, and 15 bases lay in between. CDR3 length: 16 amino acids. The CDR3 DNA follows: TGCGCCAGCAGTGCAGGGAGAAGGGGGATGAACACTGAAGCTTTCTTT. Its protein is CASSAGRRGMNTEAFF.

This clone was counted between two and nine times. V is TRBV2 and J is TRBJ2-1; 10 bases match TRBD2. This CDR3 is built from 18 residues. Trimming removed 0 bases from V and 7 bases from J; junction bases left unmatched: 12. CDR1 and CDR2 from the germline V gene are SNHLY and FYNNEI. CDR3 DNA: TGTGCCAGCAGTGAAGCGCAGAGGGCTAGCGGGAGTAGAAATGAGCAGTTCTTC. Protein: CASSEAQRASGSRNEQFF.

CDR3 sequence (DNA): TGCGCCAGCAGCCAAGGATACGGACTAGCGGGATACACCGGGGAGCTGTTTTTT. It codes for CASSQGYGLAGYTGELFF. V usage is TRBV4-3 and J usage is TRBJ2-2; 12 bases fit TRBD2. The length of the CDR3 is 18 residues. Germline CDR1 reads LGHNA; CDR2 reads YSLEER. J gave up 3 bases and V 1 base, and 6 bases lay outside the gene matches.

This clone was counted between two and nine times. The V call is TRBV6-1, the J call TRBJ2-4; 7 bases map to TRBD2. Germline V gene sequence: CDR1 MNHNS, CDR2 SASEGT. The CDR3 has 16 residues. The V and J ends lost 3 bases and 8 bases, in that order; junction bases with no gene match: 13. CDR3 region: CASSDQRSGGGDIQYF. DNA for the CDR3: TGTGCCAGCAGTGATCAACGATCCGGGGGAGGGGACATTCAGTACTTC.

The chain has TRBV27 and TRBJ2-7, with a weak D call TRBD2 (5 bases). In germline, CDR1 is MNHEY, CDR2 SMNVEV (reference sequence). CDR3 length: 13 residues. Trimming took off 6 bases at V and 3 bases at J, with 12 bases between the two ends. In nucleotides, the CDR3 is TGTGCCAGCAGGTCAAAACGGGGCTACGAGCAGTACTTC. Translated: CASRSKRGYEQYF.

This CDR3 is CASSLGQGEQPQHF. In DNA form, the CDR3 reads TGTGCCAGCAGCTTAGGGCAGGGCGAGCAGCCCCAGCATTTT. This chain links TRBV7-9 with TRBJ1-5, with D perhaps TRBD1 (5 bases). Trimming left V 1 base short and J 7 bases short, with 11 bases between. Per the germline V gene, CDR1 is SEHNR and CDR2 is FQNEAQ (reference sequence). CDR3 length equals 14 residues.

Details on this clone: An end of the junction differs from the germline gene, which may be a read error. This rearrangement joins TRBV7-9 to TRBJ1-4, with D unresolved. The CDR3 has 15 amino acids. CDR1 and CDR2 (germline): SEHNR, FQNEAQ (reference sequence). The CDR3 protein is CSSSLQRSTNEKLFF. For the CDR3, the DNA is TGTTCCAGCAGCTTGCAGAGGTCAACTAATGAAAAACTGTTTTTT.

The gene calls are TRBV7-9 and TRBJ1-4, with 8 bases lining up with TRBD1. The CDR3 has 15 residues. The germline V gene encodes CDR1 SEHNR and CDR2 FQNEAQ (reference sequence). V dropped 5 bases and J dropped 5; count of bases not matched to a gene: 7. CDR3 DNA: TGTGCCAGCAGCCGGGGGACAGGCAAAAATGAAAAACTGTTTTTT. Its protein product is CASSRGTGKNEKLFF.

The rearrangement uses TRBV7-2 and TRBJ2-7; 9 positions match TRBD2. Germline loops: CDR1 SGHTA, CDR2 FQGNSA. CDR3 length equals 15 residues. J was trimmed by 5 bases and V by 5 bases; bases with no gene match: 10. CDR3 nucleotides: TGTGCCAGCAGCCACTTGGCGGGGGGGCGGAACGAGCAGTACTTC. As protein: CASSHLAGGRNEQYF.

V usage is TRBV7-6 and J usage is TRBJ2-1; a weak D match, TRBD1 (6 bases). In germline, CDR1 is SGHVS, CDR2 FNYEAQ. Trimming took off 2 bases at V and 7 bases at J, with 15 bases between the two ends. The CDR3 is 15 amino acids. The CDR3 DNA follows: TGTGCCAGCAGCTTATTCCAGGGGTCAGGAAATGAGCAGTTCTTC. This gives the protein CASSLFQGSGNEQFF.

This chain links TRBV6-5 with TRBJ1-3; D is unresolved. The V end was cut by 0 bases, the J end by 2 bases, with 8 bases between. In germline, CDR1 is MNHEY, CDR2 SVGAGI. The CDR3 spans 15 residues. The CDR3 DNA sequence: TGTGCCAGCAGTTACTCAATGACTCCTGGAAACACCATATATTTT. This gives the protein CASSYSMTPGNTIYF.

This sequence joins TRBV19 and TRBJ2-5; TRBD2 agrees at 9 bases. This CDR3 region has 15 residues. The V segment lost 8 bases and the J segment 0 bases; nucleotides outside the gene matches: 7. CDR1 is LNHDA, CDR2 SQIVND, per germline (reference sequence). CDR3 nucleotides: TGTGCCAGTCGGGCGGGAGGGGCTTACCAAGAGACCCAGTACTTC. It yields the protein CASRAGGAYQETQYF.

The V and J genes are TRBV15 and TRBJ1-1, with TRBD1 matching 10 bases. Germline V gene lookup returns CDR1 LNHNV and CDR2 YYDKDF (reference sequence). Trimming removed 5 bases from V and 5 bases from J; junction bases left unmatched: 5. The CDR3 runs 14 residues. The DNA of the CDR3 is TGTGCCACCAGCCCCCGGACAGGGGGGACTGAAGCTTTCTTT. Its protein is CATSPRTGGTEAFF.

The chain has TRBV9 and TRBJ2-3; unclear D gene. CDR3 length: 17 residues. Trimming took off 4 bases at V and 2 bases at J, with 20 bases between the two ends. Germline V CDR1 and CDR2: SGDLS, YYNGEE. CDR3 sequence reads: CASSLSSGSFSTDTQYF. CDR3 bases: TGTGCCAGCAGCTTATCCTCTGGCAGTTTTTCCACAGATACGCAGTATTTT.

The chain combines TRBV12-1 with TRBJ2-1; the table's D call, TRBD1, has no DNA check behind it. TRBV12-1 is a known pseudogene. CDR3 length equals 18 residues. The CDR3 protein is CASSFAQRTGTTYNEQFF. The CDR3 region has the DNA TGTGCCAGCAGCTTTGCGCAAAGGACAGGGACTACCTACAATGAGCAGTTCTTC.

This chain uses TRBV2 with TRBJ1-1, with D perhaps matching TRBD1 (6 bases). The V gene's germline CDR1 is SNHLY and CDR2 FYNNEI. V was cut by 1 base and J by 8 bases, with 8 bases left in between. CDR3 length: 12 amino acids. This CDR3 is CASSEGGLEAFF. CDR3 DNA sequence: TGTGCCAGCAGTGAAGGGGGGCTCGAAGCTTTCTTT.

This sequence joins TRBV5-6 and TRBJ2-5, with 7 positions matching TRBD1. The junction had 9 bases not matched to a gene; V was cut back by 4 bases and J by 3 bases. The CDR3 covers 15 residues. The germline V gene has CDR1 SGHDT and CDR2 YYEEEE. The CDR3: CASSPYNRGKETQYF. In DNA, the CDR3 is TGTGCCAGCAGCCCATACAACAGGGGTAAAGAGACCCAGTACTTC.

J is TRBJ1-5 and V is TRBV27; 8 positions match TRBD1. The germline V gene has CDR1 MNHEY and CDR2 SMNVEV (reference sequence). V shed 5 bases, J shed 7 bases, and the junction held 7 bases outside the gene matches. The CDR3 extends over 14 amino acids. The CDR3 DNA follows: TGTGCCAGCAGTCTAGGACAGGGTTGGCAGCCCCAGCATTTT. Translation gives CASSLGQGWQPQHF.

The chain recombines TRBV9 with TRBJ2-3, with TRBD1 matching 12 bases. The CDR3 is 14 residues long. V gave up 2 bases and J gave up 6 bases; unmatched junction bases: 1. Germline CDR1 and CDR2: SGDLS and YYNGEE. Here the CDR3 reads CASSVGQGADTQYF. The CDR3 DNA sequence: TGTGCCAGCAGCGTGGGACAGGGGGCCGATACGCAGTATTTT.

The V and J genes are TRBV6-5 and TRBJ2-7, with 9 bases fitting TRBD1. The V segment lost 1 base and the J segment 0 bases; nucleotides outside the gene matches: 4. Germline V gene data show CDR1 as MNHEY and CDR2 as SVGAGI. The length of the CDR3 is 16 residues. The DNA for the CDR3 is TGTGCCAGCAGTTACTTAGGACAGGGGTCCTCCTACGAGCAGTACTTC. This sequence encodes CASSYLGQGSSYEQYF.

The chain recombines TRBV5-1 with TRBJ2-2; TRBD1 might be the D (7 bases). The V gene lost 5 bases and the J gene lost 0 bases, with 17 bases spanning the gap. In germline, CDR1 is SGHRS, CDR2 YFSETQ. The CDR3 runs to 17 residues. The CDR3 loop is CASSLRQGLANTGELFF. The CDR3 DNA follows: TGCGCCAGCAGTCTGAGACAGGGACTCGCGAACACCGGGGAGCTGTTTTTT.

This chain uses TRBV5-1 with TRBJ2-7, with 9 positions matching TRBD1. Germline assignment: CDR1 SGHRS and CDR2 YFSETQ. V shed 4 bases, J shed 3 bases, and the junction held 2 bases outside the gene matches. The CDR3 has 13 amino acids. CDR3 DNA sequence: TGCGCCAGCAGCCCGGACAGGGGCTACGAGCAGTACTTC. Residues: CASSPDRGYEQYF.

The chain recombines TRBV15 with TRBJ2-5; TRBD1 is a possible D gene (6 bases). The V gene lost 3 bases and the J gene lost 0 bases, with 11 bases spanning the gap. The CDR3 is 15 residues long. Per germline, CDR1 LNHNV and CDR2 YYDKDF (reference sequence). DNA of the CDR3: TGTGCCACCAGCAGGGAACGGACAGACCAAGAGACCCAGTACTTC. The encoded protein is CATSRERTDQETQYF.

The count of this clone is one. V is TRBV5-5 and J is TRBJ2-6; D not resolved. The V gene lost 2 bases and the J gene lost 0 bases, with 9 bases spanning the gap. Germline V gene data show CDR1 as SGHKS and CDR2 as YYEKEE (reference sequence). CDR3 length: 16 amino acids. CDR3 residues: CASSLFLFSGANVLTF. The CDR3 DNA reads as TGTGCCAGCAGCTTATTCCTGTTCTCTGGGGCCAACGTCCTGACTTTC.